This passage covers 24 T cell receptor beta chains from one sample sequenced in a study of blood T cell repertoires in COVID-19. Sequenced by immunoSEQ multiplex PCR; TCRdb stores in-frame clones only, minus some. The sample yields roughly 260,000 clones, around nine tenths seen once. The source material was peripheral blood. The receptors stem from a middle-aged man who had recovered from COVID-19.

This rearrangement joins TRBV18 to TRBJ2-3, with 11 bases lining up with TRBD2. V shed 3 bases and J 4 bases; nucleotides not matched to a gene: 15. Germline V gives CDR1 KGHSH, CDR2 LQKENI. This CDR3 has 19 residues. The CDR3 region has the DNA TGTGCCAGCTCACCGGTGGCCCTAGCGGGAGGATACTTGGCAGATACGCAGTATTTT. Translation gives CASSPVALAGGYLADTQYF.

CDR3 sequence reads: CASSYLTSGRYNEQFF. The CDR3 nucleotides are TGTGCCAGCAGTTACCTTACTAGCGGGAGGTACAATGAGCAGTTCTTC. This chain connects TRBV6-6 to TRBJ2-1, with 12 positions matching TRBD2. Germline V CDR1 and CDR2: MNHNY, SVGAGI (reference sequence). J lost 4 bases, V lost 2 bases, and 3 bases had no gene match. CDR3 length: 16 residues.

This chain joins TRBV6-2 or TRBV6-3 and TRBJ1-5, with D possibly being TRBD1 (6 bases). CDR1 is MNHEY, CDR2 SVGEGT, per germline. The germline V and J ends were trimmed by 6 bases and 0 bases, with 15 bases remaining between them. CDR3 length equals 16 residues. The CDR3: CASSRRTELSNQPQHF. The CDR3, as DNA: TGTGCCAGCAGCCGCAGGACAGAACTTAGCAATCAGCCCCAGCATTTT.

The CDR3 nucleotides read TGTGCCAGCAGTTACTCCTCTAGCGGGGGCCGGCAGCAGTTCTTC. Translation gives CASSYSSSGGRQQFF. This chain connects TRBV6-2 or TRBV6-3 to TRBJ2-1, with 10 bases lining up with TRBD2. The CDR3 sequence is 15 residues long. V was pared by 0 bases and J by 11 bases, with 7 bases of the junction left unmatched. CDR1 is MNHEY, CDR2 SVGEGT, per germline.

V usage is TRBV6-5 and J usage is TRBJ1-1; 7 bases are a match to TRBD1. J lost 2 bases, V lost 6 bases, and 9 bases had no gene match. The CDR3 is 15 amino acids. The germline gives CDR1 MNHEY, CDR2 SVGAGI. The CDR3 sequence: CASRINRDSNTEAFF. Written as DNA, the CDR3 is TGTGCCAGCAGAATCAACCGGGACAGCAACACTGAAGCTTTCTTT.

The chain employs TRBV6-6 and TRBJ1-1, with D unclear. This CDR3 region has 13 residues. Trimming took 6 bases from V and 2 from J, leaving 10 bases between them. Per germline, CDR1 MNHNY and CDR2 SVGAGI (reference sequence). CDR3 coding DNA: TGTGCCAGCAGCCTGGACTATAACACTGAAGCTTTCTTT. It encodes CASSLDYNTEAFF.

The chain uses TRBV7-2 and TRBJ2-1; 7 bases align to TRBD1. The germline CDR1 and CDR2 sequences are SGHTA and FQGNSA. The CDR3 is 14 residues long. The ends lost 7 bases at V and 2 bases at J; junction bases unmatched: 5. The CDR3 DNA sequence: TGTGCCAGCAACCTCGACAGGGCCTACAATGAGCAGTTCTTC. Encoded protein: CASNLDRAYNEQFF.

V gene TRBV7-9 combines with J gene TRBJ2-1, with D possibly being TRBD2 (6 bases). The CDR3 has 15 amino acids. In germline, CDR1 is SEHNR, CDR2 FQNEAQ (reference sequence). V shed 1 base and J shed 5 bases, with 12 bases lying between them. The CDR3 reads CASSLVGGEDNEQFF. Here the CDR3 DNA reads TGTGCCAGCAGCTTAGTCGGAGGGGAGGACAATGAGCAGTTCTTC.

This chain connects TRBV11-2 to TRBJ2-5; maybe TRBD2 (6 bases). V was shortened by 5 bases and J by 5 bases, with 24 bases between the two germline ends. The CDR3 is 17 amino acids. The germline CDR1 and CDR2 sequences are SGHAT and FQNNGV. CDR3 DNA: TGTGCCAGCAGCCTGGGGACTGCAGGGCCCTCCGGGGAGACCCAGTACTTC. It translates to CASSLGTAGPSGETQYF.

The chain is built from TRBV10-1 and TRBJ2-3; TRBD1 might be the D (6 bases). The V gene lost 6 bases and the J gene lost 0 bases, with 13 bases spanning the gap. The CDR3 consists of 15 residues. Germline V gene lookup returns CDR1 WNHNN and CDR2 SYGVQD (reference sequence). CDR3 coding DNA: TGCGCCAGCAGACCCTCGGGACATAGCACAGATACGCAGTATTTT. It translates to CASRPSGHSTDTQYF.

The chain uses TRBV9 and TRBJ1-2; 7 nucleotides align to TRBD1. After removal of 4 bases from V and 5 bases from J, the junction contained 8 bases not matched to a gene. Germline V CDR1 and CDR2: SGDLS, YYNGEE. The CDR3 totals 14 residues. CDR3 DNA: TGTGCCAGCAGCACAGGGACAGTCTCATATGGCTACACCTTC. Translation: CASSTGTVSYGYTF.

The chain has TRBV6-2 or TRBV6-3 and TRBJ1-3; maybe TRBD1 (6 bases). Trimming took 5 bases from V and 3 from J, leaving 11 bases between them. The CDR3 length is 14 residues. Germline CDR1 and CDR2: MNHEY and SVGEGT. CDR3 region: CASSGDIYGNTIYF. For the CDR3, the DNA is TGTGCCAGCAGTGGGGACATCTATGGAAACACCATATATTTT.

The chain joins TRBV7-2 to TRBJ1-2; D ambiguous. Per germline, CDR1 SGHTA and CDR2 FQGNSA. The CDR3 totals 15 residues. Trimming cost V 5 bases and J 0 bases, with 13 bases left between them. CDR3 loop: CASSPTGTANYGYTF. CDR3 coding DNA: TGTGCCAGCAGCCCGACGGGAACAGCTAACTATGGCTACACCTTC.

The V gene is TRBV18, the J gene TRBJ2-7; 8 bases are shared with TRBD1. CDR1 and CDR2 (germline): KGHSH, LQKENI. V gave up 4 bases and J gave up 9 bases; unmatched junction bases: 8. There are 13 residues in the CDR3. The CDR3 nucleotides are TGTGCCAGCTCACAAAGACAGGGGTTTCGGCAGTACTTC. Translated: CASSQRQGFRQYF.

V gene TRBV18 combines with J gene TRBJ2-1; D remains ambiguous. The CDR3 length is 14 residues. The V gene lost 3 bases and the J gene lost 8 bases, with 14 bases spanning the gap. Germline V gene sequence: CDR1 KGHSH, CDR2 LQKENI. This CDR3 is CASSPGGGVHEQFF. The CDR3 nucleotides read TGTGCCAGCTCACCCGGCGGCGGTGTCCATGAGCAGTTCTTC.

This clone was seen a single time. The V call is TRBV11-2, the J call TRBJ2-7; 7 nucleotides match TRBD2. V dropped 4 bases and J dropped 1; count of bases not matched to a gene: 10. CDR1 is SGHAT, CDR2 FQNNGV, per germline. The CDR3 runs to 16 residues. The CDR3 DNA reads TGTGCCAGCAGCTGGGACCGCGGGAGCCCATCCTACGAGCAGTACTTC. This sequence encodes CASSWDRGSPSYEQYF.

The rearrangement joins TRBV5-1 to TRBJ2-3, with D possibly matching TRBD1 (5 bases). CDR1 is SGHRS and CDR2 is YFSETQ in the germline V gene. V lost 0 bases and J lost 4, with 15 bases in between. CDR3 size: 16 residues. Here the CDR3 reads CASSLAVRVGADTQYF. In DNA, the CDR3 is TGCGCCAGCAGCTTGGCCGTCAGGGTAGGGGCAGATACGCAGTATTTT.

This chain uses TRBV5-8 with TRBJ1-1; D remains ambiguous. The CDR3 has 11 residues. Germline V gives CDR1 SGHTS, CDR2 YDEGEE. V lost 8 bases to trimming and J lost 1 base, with 6 bases between them. CDR3 sequence: CASTQNTEAFF. In nucleotides, the CDR3 is TGTGCCAGTACACAGAACACTGAAGCTTTCTTT.

This chain links TRBV12-3 or TRBV12-4 with TRBJ1-1; TRBD1 aligns across 9 bases. J gave up 4 bases and V 6 bases, and 3 bases lay outside the gene matches. This CDR3 spans 13 amino acids. DNA for the CDR3: TGTGCCAGCAGCGGGACAGGGTTCACTGAAGCTTTCTTT. It codes for CASSGTGFTEAFF.

The chain is built from TRBV12-3 or TRBV12-4 and TRBJ2-3, with a weak D call TRBD2 (7 bases). The CDR3 has 13 residues. The V and J ends lost 6 bases and 9 bases respectively, with 16 bases between them. The CDR3 loop is CASSPGRGATQYF. For the CDR3, the DNA is TGTGCCAGCAGCCCGGGGAGGGGGGCCACGCAGTATTTT.

The gene calls are TRBV19 and TRBJ2-7; weak D call: TRBD1 (6 bases). The CDR3 totals 14 residues. Deletions cut 6 bases from V and 2 bases from J, with 14 bases between. Germline CDR1 reads LNHDA; CDR2 reads SQIVND (reference sequence). The CDR3 region has the DNA TGTGCCAGTAGCCCAACAGGGACGACCTACGAGCAGTACTTC. This codes for CASSPTGTTYEQYF.

The chain recombines TRBV27 with TRBJ2-1; 11 bases line up with TRBD1. The CDR3 is 14 residues long. CDR1 MNHEY and CDR2 SMNVEV come from the germline V gene (reference sequence). V dropped 5 bases and J dropped 6; count of bases not matched to a gene: 3. CDR3 DNA: TGTGCCAGCAGTGCGGGGACAGGGGGCAATGAGCAGTTCTTC. It yields the protein CASSAGTGGNEQFF.

The gene calls are TRBV15 and TRBJ1-1; possibly TRBD1 for D (6 bases). The germline V gene encodes CDR1 LNHNV and CDR2 YYDKDF (reference sequence). The CDR3 loop spans 16 amino acids. Trimming cost V 0 bases and J 1 base, with 12 bases left between them. The CDR3 region is CATSREGRTANTEAFF. The CDR3 region has the DNA TGTGCCACCAGCAGAGAGGGACGGACAGCGAACACTGAAGCTTTCTTT.

V and J are TRBV4-3 and TRBJ2-5; D is perhaps TRBD1 (6 bases). V shed 0 bases and J shed 1 base, with 9 bases lying between them. CDR3 length: 15 residues. Germline V gives CDR1 LGHNA, CDR2 YSLEER. CDR3 bases: TGCGCCAGCAGCCAAGACAGGGGTTTCCAAGAGACCCAGTACTTC. Translated: CASSQDRGFQETQYF.